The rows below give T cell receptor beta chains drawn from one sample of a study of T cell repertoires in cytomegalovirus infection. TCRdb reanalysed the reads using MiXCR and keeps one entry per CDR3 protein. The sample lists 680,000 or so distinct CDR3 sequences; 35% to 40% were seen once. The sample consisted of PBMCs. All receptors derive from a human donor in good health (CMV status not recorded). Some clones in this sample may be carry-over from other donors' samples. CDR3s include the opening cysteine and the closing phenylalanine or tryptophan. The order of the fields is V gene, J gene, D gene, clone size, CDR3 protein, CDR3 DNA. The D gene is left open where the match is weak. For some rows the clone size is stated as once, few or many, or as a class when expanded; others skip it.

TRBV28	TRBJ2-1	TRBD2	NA	CASRAGLADNNEQFF	TGTGCCAGCAGGGCGGGACTAGCGGACAACAATGAGCAGTTCTTC
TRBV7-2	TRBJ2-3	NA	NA	CASSLLRKDTQYF	TGTGCCAGCAGCTTACTTAGGAAAGATACGCAGTATTTT
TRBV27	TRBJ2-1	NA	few	CASSWPGGEQFF	TGTGCCAGCAGCTGGCCCGGTGGTGAGCAGTTCTTC
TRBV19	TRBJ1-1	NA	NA	CASSIRSWTEAFF	TGTGCCAGTAGTATTAGGAGTTGGACTGAAGCTTTCTTT
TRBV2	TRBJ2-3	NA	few	CASGHYSTDTQYF	TGTGCCAGCGGACACTATAGCACAGATACGCAGTATTTT
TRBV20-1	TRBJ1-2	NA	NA	CSASPPGTKDGYTF	TGCAGTGCTAGTCCCCCAGGGACGAAGGATGGCTACACCTTC
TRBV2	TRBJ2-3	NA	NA	CAGGFWDGSTDTQYF	TGTGCCGGGGGATTCTGGGACGGTAGCACAGATACGCAGTATTTT
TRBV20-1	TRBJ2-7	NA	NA	CSARDPQGGEYEQYF	TGCAGTGCTAGAGACCCGCAGGGGGGCGAGTACGAGCAGTACTTC
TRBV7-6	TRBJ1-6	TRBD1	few	CASSLLLGDRGNSPLHF	TGTGCCAGCAGCTTGTTATTAGGGGACAGGGGAAATTCACCCCTCCACTTT
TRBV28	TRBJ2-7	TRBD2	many	CASRLAGVNEQYF	TGTGCCAGCAGGCTAGCGGGAGTAAACGAGCAGTACTTC
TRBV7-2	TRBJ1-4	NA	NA	CASSSLGTEKLWF	TGTGCCAGCAGTTCTTTGGGAACAGAAAAACTGTGGTTT
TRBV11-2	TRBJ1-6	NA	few	CASSIGPVSPLHF	TGTGCCAGCAGCATCGGCCCGGTTTCACCCCTCCACTTT
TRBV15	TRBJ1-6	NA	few	CATSRTGAGNSPLHF	TGTGCCACCAGCAGAACCGGGGCCGGGAATTCACCCCTCCACTTT
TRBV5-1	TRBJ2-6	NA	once	CASSLASRESGRTNVLTF	TGCGCCAGCAGCTTGGCCAGTAGGGAGTCGGGAAGGACCAACGTCCTGACTTTC
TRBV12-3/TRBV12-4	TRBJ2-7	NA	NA	CASSYQQYEQYF	TGTGCCAGCAGCTATCAGCAGTACGAGCAGTACTTC
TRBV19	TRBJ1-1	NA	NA	CASNGGRVNTEAFF	TGTGCCAGTAATGGGGGCAGGGTGAACACTGAAGCTTTCTTT
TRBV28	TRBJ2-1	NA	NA	CHTRDYNEQFF	TGTCATACAAGGGATTACAATGAGCAGTTCTTC
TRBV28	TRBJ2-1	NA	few	CASSLIVNNEQFF	TGTGCCAGCAGTTTAATTGTAAACAATGAGCAGTTCTTC
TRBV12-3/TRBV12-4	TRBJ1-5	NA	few	CASSLLGAGNQPQHF	TGTGCCAGCAGTTTGCTGGGGGCCGGCAATCAGCCCCAGCATTTT
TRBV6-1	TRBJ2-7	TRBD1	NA	CASRPPLGQGPYEQYF	TGTGCCAGCAGACCCCCCCTGGGACAGGGTCCCTACGAGCAGTACTTC
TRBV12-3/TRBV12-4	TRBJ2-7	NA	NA	CARRGRYPYDQYF	TGTGCCAGAAGAGGCCGGTATCCCTACGATCAGTACTTC
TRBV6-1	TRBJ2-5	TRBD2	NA	CATGTSGETQYF	TGTGCCACCGGGACTAGCGGAGAGACCCAGTACTTC
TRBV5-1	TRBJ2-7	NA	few	CASSSGSSVQGGYEQYF	TGCGCCAGCAGCTCGGGTTCGAGTGTCCAGGGGGGGTACGAGCAGTACTTC
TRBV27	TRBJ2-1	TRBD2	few	CASSFWLAAGNEQFF	TGTGCCAGCAGTTTTTGGCTAGCGGCCGGGAATGAGCAGTTCTTC
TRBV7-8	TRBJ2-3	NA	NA	CASSLLVTSTDTQYF	TGTGCCAGCAGCTTATTGGTGACTAGCACAGATACGCAGTATTTT
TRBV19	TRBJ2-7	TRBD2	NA	CASSIGGLAGPYGEQYF	TGTGCCAGTAGTATTGGCGGACTAGCGGGTCCTTACGGGGAGCAGTACTTC
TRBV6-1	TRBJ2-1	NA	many	CASSEMRAAYNEQFF	TGTGCCAGCAGTGAAATGCGAGCGGCCTACAATGAGCAGTTCTTC
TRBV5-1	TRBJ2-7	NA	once	CASSISGTLEQYF	TGCGCCAGTTCGATTTCCGGGACCCTCGAGCAGTACTTC
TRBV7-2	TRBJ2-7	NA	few	CASSLDSGVQYEQYF	TGTGCCAGCAGCTTAGACTCGGGCGTGCAATACGAGCAGTACTTC
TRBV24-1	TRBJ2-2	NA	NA	CATSDLRVGEGAGEMFF	NA
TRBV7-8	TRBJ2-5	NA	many	CASSFTLREENVETQYF	TGTGCCAGCAGCTTTACTTTGAGGGAGGAGAATGTGGAGACCCAGTACTTC
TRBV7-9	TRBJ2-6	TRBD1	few	CASSQDRGGDSGANVLTF	TGTGCCAGCAGCCAGGACAGGGGAGGGGACTCTGGGGCCAACGTCCTGACTTTC
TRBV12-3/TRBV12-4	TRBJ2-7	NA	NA	CASSLWGFHEQYF	TGTGCCAGCAGTTTATGGGGGTTCCACGAGCAGTACTTC
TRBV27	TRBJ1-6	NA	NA	CASRPNRQYNSPLHF	TGTGCCAGCAGACCTAACAGACAATATAATTCACCCCTCCACTTT
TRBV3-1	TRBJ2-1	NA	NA	CASSLHPPQAYNEQFF	TGTGCCAGCAGCCTTCACCCCCCACAGGCCTACAATGAGCAGTTCTTC
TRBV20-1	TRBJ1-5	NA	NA	CSAIERASQPQHF	TGCAGTGCTATAGAGAGGGCTTCTCAGCCCCAGCATTTT
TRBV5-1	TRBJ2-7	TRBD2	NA	CASSLAAGSSSEQYF	TGCGCCAGCAGCTTGGCAGCGGGAAGTTCCTCCGAGCAGTACTTC
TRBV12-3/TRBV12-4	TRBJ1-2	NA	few	CASSSSGVWGYGYTF	TGTGCCAGCAGCTCCTCAGGGGTTTGGGGCTATGGCTACACCTTC
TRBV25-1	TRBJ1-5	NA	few	CASFASLGWPQHF	TGTGCCAGCTTTGCCTCCCTCGGGTGGCCCCAGCATTTT
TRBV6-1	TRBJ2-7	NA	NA	CASSEGPGGVVGYEQYF	TGTGCCAGCAGTGAAGGGCCCGGGGGAGTGGTGGGGTACGAGCAGTACTTC
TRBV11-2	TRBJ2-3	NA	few	CASSPSPSTDTQYF	TGTGCCAGCAGCCCATCGCCGAGCACAGATACGCAGTATTTT
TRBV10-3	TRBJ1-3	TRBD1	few	CAISAGTGGHTIYF	TGTGCCATCAGTGCCGGGACAGGGGGTCACACCATATATTTT
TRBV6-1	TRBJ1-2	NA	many	CASSEWEAGGGANYGYTF	TGTGCCAGCAGTGAATGGGAGGCTGGCGGAGGAGCTAACTATGGCTACACCTTC
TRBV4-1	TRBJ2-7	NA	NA	CASSQDRLLTYEQYF	TGCGCCAGCAGCCAAGATAGACTACTTACCTACGAGCAGTACTTC
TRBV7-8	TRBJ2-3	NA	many	CASSWNEGDDTQYF	TGTGCCAGCAGCTGGAACGAGGGTGATGATACGCAGTATTTT
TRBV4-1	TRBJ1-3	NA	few	CASSGLRSGNTIYF	TGCGCCAGCAGCGGACTACGTTCTGGAAACACCATATATTTT
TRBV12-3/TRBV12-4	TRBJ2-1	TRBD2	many	CASSLTSGRLGNEQFF	TGTGCCAGCAGTTTAACTAGCGGGAGATTAGGAAATGAGCAGTTCTTC
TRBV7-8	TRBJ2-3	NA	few	CASSADGLFTDTQYF	TGTGCCAGCAGCGCGGACGGCTTATTCACAGATACGCAGTATTTT
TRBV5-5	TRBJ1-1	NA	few	CASSLVVGSHTEAFF	TGTGCCAGCAGCTTGGTGGTGGGGTCACACACTGAAGCTTTCTTT
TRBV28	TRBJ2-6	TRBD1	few	CASRGQQLGANVLTF	TGTGCCAGCAGGGGACAGCAGCTTGGGGCCAACGTCCTGACTTTC